Here is one T cell receptor beta chain with its context. Antigen unknown. TCRdb's copy holds only in-frame clones and misses some; the assay was immunoSEQ multiplex PCR. The sample holds about 43,000 clones, around 90% seen once. The data originate from a study of cytomegalovirus exposure and HLA in healthy donors. Overall study context: It was reported in a later analysis that the same platform had been used for the 110 or so validation repertoires as for the roughly 670 first-cohort repertoires.

The CDR3 totals 16 residues. CDR1 and CDR2 (germline): SGHVS, FNYEAQ. Trimming took off 5 bases at V and 0 bases at J, with 16 bases between the two ends. Notes on the study in general: Researchers counted roughly 150 TCR beta chains as cytomegalovirus-associated. Usually a TCR sequence was rare, but some public TCRs were found in many donors. The TCR clusters that emerged in the first cohort tended, a later analysis found, to co-occur in the 120 or so validation repertoires.

This chain connects TRBV7-6 to TRBJ1-2; maybe TRBD1 (6 bases). This receptor was taken from a young man in good health and CMV-seronegative. Input material: PBMCs. The CDR3 loop reads CASSPGQPIANYGYTF. In DNA form, the CDR3 reads TGTGCCAGCAGCCCAGGACAGCCCATAGCTAACTATGGCTACACCTTC.